These T cell receptor beta chains were read from a single sample in a study of cytotoxic CD8 clonotypes in ibrutinib-treated CLL. The repertoire was sequenced with immunoSEQ multiplex PCR; TCRdb's copy has only in-frame clones and lacks some. The sample includes about 160,000 clones, about 88% of them seen just once. Specimen: PBMCs, collected at disease progression, from a patient treated with ibrutinib. The receptor source for this set is a human donor with chronic lymphocytic leukemia. Each CDR3 is given with its conserved first and last residue. A D gene is named only where the DNA matches it firmly. Clone size is stated in some rows and not others, as once, few, many or a class when expanded.

TRBV4-1	-	TRBJ1-2	TRBD1	CASSQDWRQGDGYTF	TGCGCCAGCAGCCAAGATTGGCGACAGGGGGATGGCTACACCTTC
TRBV2	-	TRBJ1-3	TRBD1	CASSEARLVQGAGGNTIYF	TGTGCCAGCAGTGAAGCGCGGTTGGTCCAGGGGGCAGGAGGAAACACCATATATTTT
TRBV5-1	-	TRBJ1-1	-	CASSPHLDLYSNTEAFF	TGCGCCAGCAGTCCGCATTTGGACCTTTATTCGAACACTGAAGCTTTCTTT
TRBV18	-	TRBJ1-5	-	CASSPDSLLSNQPQHF	TGTGCCAGCTCACCCGACAGCTTACTTAGCAATCAGCCCCAGCATTTT
TRBV6-4	-	TRBJ2-4	TRBD1	CASTQTRDRGNIQYF	TGTGCCAGCACTCAAACCCGGGACAGGGGAAACATTCAGTACTTC
TRBV5-1	-	TRBJ2-3	-	CASSFELHTDTQYF	TGCGCCAGCAGCTTCGAACTACACACAGATACGCAGTATTTT
TRBV6-5	-	TRBJ2-7	-	CASSYRRESSEQYF	TGTGCCAGCAGTTATCGGCGCGAATCCAGCGAGCAGTACTTC
TRBV10-3	-	TRBJ2-2	-	CAISGEAGELFF	TGTGCCATCAGTGGCGAGGCCGGGGAGCTGTTTTTT
TRBV18	-	TRBJ2-7	TRBD1	CASSPAAGTAGYEQYF	TGTGCCAGCTCACCGGCGGCCGGGACAGCAGGTTACGAGCAGTACTTC
TRBV6-5	-	TRBJ1-3	TRBD1	CASSGDRGFGNTIYF	TGTGCCAGCAGTGGGGACAGGGGATTTGGAAACACCATATATTTT
TRBV11-3	-	TRBJ2-1	-	CASSLGPRSPQFF	TGTGCCAGCAGCCTAGGACCGAGATCCCCCCAGTTCTTC
TRBV5-1	once	TRBJ1-3	-	CASSLDGSGNTIYF	TGCGCCAGCAGCCTGGATGGGTCTGGAAACACCATATATTTT
TRBV6-6	-	TRBJ2-2	-	CASSYGAGELFF	TGTGCCAGCAGTTATGGGGCCGGGGAGCTGTTTTTT
TRBV19	-	TRBJ2-4	-	CASNSVGSKNIQYF	TGTGCCAGTAACTCGGTCGGATCCAAAAACATTCAGTACTTC
TRBV7-6	-	TRBJ2-2	-	CASSFGQSNTGELFF	TGTGCCAGCAGCTTCGGACAGTCGAACACCGGGGAGCTGTTTTTT
TRBV25-1	-	TRBJ2-2	-	CASSGTGRDTGELFF	TGTGCCAGCAGTGGAACAGGGAGAGACACCGGGGAGCTGTTTTTT
TRBV5-8	-	TRBJ1-2	-	CASRLQGPDGYTF	TGTGCCAGCAGGCTACAGGGCCCTGATGGCTACACCTTC
TRBV11-3	-	TRBJ1-5	-	CASSLDRTYLFPDRNQPQHF	TGTGCCAGCAGCTTGGATCGGACATATCTATTTCCGGACAGAAATCAGCCCCAGCATTTT
TRBV6-6	-	TRBJ1-1	-	CASSYLAGQRNTEAFF	TGTGCCAGCAGTTACTTAGCTGGACAGCGGAACACTGAAGCTTTCTTT
TRBV19	-	TRBJ1-2	-	CASNVRGFDYGYTF	TGTGCCAGTAATGTTAGGGGGTTCGACTATGGCTACACCTTC
TRBV9	-	TRBJ2-4	-	CASSDGGRGDIQYF	TGTGCCAGCAGCGATGGGGGGCGCGGAGACATTCAGTACTTC
TRBV11-3	-	TRBJ2-5	TRBD1	CASSLNTGGETQYF	TGTGCCAGCAGCTTAAACACAGGGGGAGAGACCCAGTACTTC
TRBV4-1	-	TRBJ2-4	TRBD2	CASSEGRTSGMMGNIQYF	TGCGCCAGCAGCGAAGGGAGGACTAGCGGGATGATGGGAAACATTCAGTACTTC
TRBV5-1	-	TRBJ1-4	-	CASSSTSTNEKLFF	TGCGCCAGCAGCTCGACATCAACTAATGAAAAACTGTTTTTT
TRBV11-1	-	TRBJ1-3	TRBD1	CASSRQTGYSGNTIYF	TGTGCCAGCAGCCGCCAGACAGGGTACTCTGGAAACACCATATATTTT
TRBV28	-	TRBJ1-5	-	CASIRDSNQPQHF	TGTGCCAGCATTAGGGATAGCAATCAGCCCCAGCATTTT
TRBV27	-	TRBJ1-1	TRBD1	CARQRGQGQHNTEAFF	TGTGCCAGACAACGCGGACAGGGACAGCATAACACTGAAGCTTTCTTT
TRBV7-3	-	TRBJ1-2	-	CASSPGRSGGGYTF	TGTGCCAGCAGCCCCGGACGGTCAGGCGGTGGCTACACCTTC
TRBV6-1	-	TRBJ2-1	-	CASRSGMVRNEQFF	TGTGCCAGCAGGTCGGGGATGGTGAGGAATGAGCAGTTCTTC
TRBV6-1	-	TRBJ2-7	-	CASSVERSYYEQYF	TGTGCCAGCAGTGTAGAGCGGAGTTACTACGAGCAGTACTTC
TRBV30	-	TRBJ1-3	-	CAWSVGYGNPIYF	TGTGCCTGGAGTGTAGGATACGGAAACCCCATATATTTT
TRBV6-5	-	TRBJ2-7	TRBD1	CASRGQGAYEQYF	TGTGCCAGCAGGGGACAGGGGGCTTACGAGCAGTACTTC
TRBV5-1	-	TRBJ1-4	TRBD1	CASSGRTGGASEKLFF	TGCGCCAGCAGCGGACGAACAGGGGGCGCTTCTGAAAAACTGTTTTTT